Listed here are 30 T cell receptor beta chains from one sample, sequenced in a study of blood T cell repertoires in COVID-19. Profiled with immunoSEQ multiplex PCR; TCRdb holds only in-frame clones, not every one. The data show fewer than 500,000 clones, with approximately 87% seen just once and approximately 1.2% held by the top ten. Sample: PBMCs or T cells enriched from blood (not recorded which). These receptors were obtained from a man aged 25 to 40 who had recovered from COVID-19.

This clone was detected once. The CDR3 region is CASSELGLAGTETQYF. CDR3 DNA: TGTGCCAGCAGTGAATTGGGACTAGCGGGGACAGAGACCCAGTACTTC. V usage is TRBV25-1 and J usage is TRBJ2-5; TRBD2 agrees at 13 bases. Per the germline V gene, CDR1 is MGHDK and CDR2 is SYGVNS. V was pared by 1 base and J by 4 bases, with 3 bases of the junction left unmatched. CDR3 length: 16 residues.

The chain joins TRBV7-8 to TRBJ1-5; possible D gene TRBD1, 6 bases. Germline V gene sequence: CDR1 SGHVS, CDR2 FQNEAQ. V was cut by 5 bases and J by 2 bases, with 19 bases left in between. The CDR3 consists of 17 residues. The CDR3 region is CASSQTPRGGGNQPQHF. In nucleotides, the CDR3 is TGTGCCAGCAGCCAAACCCCCAGGGGAGGGGGCAATCAGCCCCAGCATTTT. Combining the CDR3 with reference TRBV7-8 and TRBJ1-5 gives the whole variable domain GAGVSQSPRYKVAKRGQDVALRCDPISGHVSLFWYQQALGQGPEFLTYFQNEAQLDKSGLPSDRFFAERPEGSVSTLKIQRTQQEDSAVYLCASSQTPRGGGNQPQHFGDGTRLSIL.

V is TRBV6-2 or TRBV6-3 and J is TRBJ2-7; TRBD1 matches 11 bases. CDR3 length: 17 residues. Losses at the gene ends were 2 bases for V and 0 bases for J; bases not matched to a gene: 6. Germline lookup yields CDR1 MNHEY and CDR2 SVGEGT. Written as DNA, the CDR3 is TGTGCCAGCAGTTACATCCGGACAGGGGGCACCTCCTACGAGCAGTACTTC. As protein: CASSYIRTGGTSYEQYF.

This sequence joins TRBV6-2 or TRBV6-3 and TRBJ1-2; a possible D gene is TRBD1 (5 bases). The length of the CDR3 is 19 residues. V was pared by 2 bases and J by 1 base, with 23 bases between. Germline values: CDR1 MNHEY, CDR2 SVGEGT. CDR3 amino acids: CASSYTIRGTLGDNYGYTF. In DNA form, the CDR3 reads TGTGCCAGCAGTTACACCATCCGGGGGACGCTTGGGGATAACTATGGCTACACCTTC.

In this sample, this clone turned up once. V usage is TRBV14 and J usage is TRBJ1-2; D perhaps matches TRBD1 (5 bases). Looked up from germline, CDR1 is SGHDN and CDR2 is FVKESK. This CDR3 spans 16 amino acids. Trimming stripped 1 base from V and 3 bases from J, with 15 bases between. The CDR3 sequence: CASSQVRGGRDYGYTF. DNA of the CDR3: TGTGCCAGCAGCCAAGTTCGGGGGGGACGCGACTATGGCTACACCTTC.

This chain links TRBV27 with TRBJ1-2; a possible D gene is TRBD1 (6 bases). Per the germline V gene, CDR1 is MNHEY and CDR2 is SMNVEV (reference sequence). V was clipped by 2 bases and J by 2 bases, with 15 bases between them. There are 16 residues in the CDR3. In DNA, the CDR3 is TGTGCCAGCAGTTTAATCGGCCAGGGGACCAACTATGGCTACACCTTC. Amino acids: CASSLIGQGTNYGYTF.

As to this clone: One junction end does not reproduce the germline sequence, and a read error may be involved. This sequence joins TRBV13 and TRBJ1-1, with D tentatively TRBD1 (6 bases). This CDR3 is 13 amino acids long. Germline-derived CDR1 and CDR2 are PRHDT and FYEKMQ (reference sequence). CDR3 in amino acids: CASSLGQYTEAFF. CDR3 DNA sequence: TGTGCCAGCAGCCTAGGACAGTACACTGAAGCTTTCTTT.

The V gene is TRBV6-6, the J gene TRBJ2-3, with 9 bases fitting TRBD2. This CDR3 has 21 amino acids. Losses at the gene ends were 8 bases for V and 0 bases for J; bases not matched to a gene: 24. The germline CDR1 and CDR2 sequences are MNHNY and SVGAGI (reference sequence). CDR3 sequence reads: CASGSGGGAGSGGASTDTQYF. The DNA for the CDR3 is TGTGCCAGCGGCTCTGGGGGGGGCGCAGGTAGCGGGGGAGCTAGCACAGATACGCAGTATTTT.

The rearrangement uses TRBV7-9 and TRBJ2-5, with TRBD2 identical over 14 bases. The CDR3 length is 17 residues. Germline CDR1 is SEHNR and CDR2 is FQNEAQ (reference sequence). V was pared by 5 bases and J by 5 bases, with 10 bases of the junction left unmatched. The CDR3 DNA is TGTGCCAGCAGCACGGGACTAGCGGGGGCCTCAGGGGAGACCCAGTACTTC. Protein product: CASSTGLAGASGETQYF. The whole variable domain, remainder taken from reference TRBV7-9 and TRBJ2-5, is DTGVSQNPRHKITKRGQNVTFRCDPISEHNRLYWYRQTLGQGPEFLTYFQNEAQLEKSRLLSDRFSAERPKGSFSTLEIQRTEQGDSAMYLCASSTGLAGASGETQYFGPGTRLLVL.

This clone was picked up a small number of times. The chain carries TRBV19 and TRBJ1-3; a weak D match, TRBD1 (5 bases). CDR3 size: 14 residues. Germline assignment: CDR1 LNHDA and CDR2 SQIVND (reference sequence). Trimming removed 6 bases at V and 3 bases at J, with 12 bases between. The DNA of the CDR3 is TGTGCCAGTAGGGACATCCGACTTGGAAACACCATATATTTT. It yields the protein CASRDIRLGNTIYF.

The chain uses TRBV7-2 and TRBJ1-2; 8 bases agree with TRBD1. This CDR3 region has 14 residues. The V gene's germline CDR1 is SGHTA and CDR2 FQGNSA. V gave up 3 bases and J gave up 4 bases; unmatched junction bases: 4. The CDR3 nucleotides read TGTGCCAGCAGCTTCCTACAGGGGGGCTATGGCTACACCTTC. Protein sequence: CASSFLQGGYGYTF.

This clone showed up just once. The chain uses TRBV5-4 and TRBJ1-1, with D uncertain. The ends were cut back, 1 base at V and 0 bases at J, with 7 bases in the middle. This CDR3 contains 14 residues. Germline values: CDR1 SGHNT, CDR2 YYREEE (reference sequence). CDR3 loop: CASSLPLVNTEAFF. The CDR3 nucleotides read TGTGCCAGCAGCTTGCCACTCGTGAACACTGAAGCTTTCTTT. The whole variable domain, remainder taken from reference TRBV5-4 and TRBJ1-1, is ETGVTQSPTHLIKTRGQQVTLRCSSQSGHNTVSWYQQALGQGPQFIFQYYREEENGRGNFPPRFSGLQFPNYSSELNVNALELDDSALYLCASSLPLVNTEAFFGQGTRLTVV.

The rearrangement joins TRBV4-2 to TRBJ1-4; maybe TRBD1 (5 bases). CDR1 and CDR2 from the germline V gene are LGHNA and YNFKEQ. V lost 3 bases and J 0 bases, leaving 14 bases between the germline ends. The CDR3 consists of 17 residues. For the CDR3, the DNA is TGTGCCAGCAGCCAGGGCGGGACGGCGGCAACTAATGAAAAACTGTTTTTT. Its translation: CASSQGGTAATNEKLFF.

This clone turned up a few times. In nucleotides, the CDR3 is TGTGCCAGCAGCCAGGTACCGCGGAACACCATATATTTT. Its translation: CASSQVPRNTIYF. J is TRBJ1-3 and V is TRBV3-1 (or the pseudogene TRBV3-2); D gene uncertain. V dropped 3 bases and J dropped 7 bases, with 10 bases sitting between them. This CDR3 has 13 amino acids. Per germline, CDR1 LGHDT and CDR2 YNNKEL (reference sequence).

This chain links TRBV4-1 with TRBJ1-2; a possible D gene is TRBD1 (6 bases). The CDR3 has 16 residues. Germline V CDR1 and CDR2: MGHRA, YSYEKL. Trimming left V 1 base short and J 0 bases short, with 12 bases between. In DNA form, the CDR3 reads TGCGCCAGCAGCCAAGGGGTACAGGGACCTAACTATGGCTACACCTTC. This sequence encodes CASSQGVQGPNYGYTF.

The chain joins TRBV9 to TRBJ2-1, with D possibly matching TRBD2 (7 bases). Germline V lookup: CDR1 SGDLS, CDR2 YYNGEE. V dropped 3 bases and J dropped 4 bases, with 20 bases sitting between them. The CDR3 is 17 amino acids. The CDR3 spells CASSADGTGGWYNEQFF. In DNA form, the CDR3 reads TGTGCCAGCAGCGCCGATGGGACGGGGGGCTGGTACAATGAGCAGTTCTTC.

The sample holds a few counts of this clone. This chain joins TRBV19 and TRBJ1-1, with 10 bases identical to TRBD1. V lost 3 bases, J lost 10 bases, and 8 bases stayed unmatched. From germline, CDR1 is LNHDA and CDR2 SQIVND (reference sequence). The CDR3 length is 14 residues. Here the CDR3 DNA reads TGTGCCAGTAGTATTGACAGGGGGCTTTCCCCAGCTTTCTTT. It translates to CASSIDRGLSPAFF.

A few counts support this clone. The V and J genes are TRBV30 and TRBJ1-3, with a possible D match to TRBD1 (6 bases). V was cut by 1 base and J by 0 bases, with 7 bases left in between. Germline-derived CDR1 and CDR2 are GTSNPN and SVGIG (reference sequence). The CDR3 covers 14 residues. CDR3 bases: TGTGCCTGGAGTGCAGGGGACTCTGGAAACACCATATATTTT. Its translation: CAWSAGDSGNTIYF.

This clone appeared once. The genes are TRBV2 and TRBJ2-7; D remains ambiguous. Between the trimmed V and J ends, which lost 7 bases and 2 bases, there was a span of 9 bases. Germline CDR1 reads SNHLY; CDR2 reads FYNNEI. The CDR3 length is 12 residues. CDR3 amino acids: CASTTDTYEQYF. The CDR3 region has the DNA TGTGCCAGCACCACAGATACCTACGAGCAGTACTTC.

The J gene is TRBJ2-1, the V gene TRBV30, with a tentative D call TRBD2 (6 bases). Trimming took 4 bases from V and 0 from J, leaving 13 bases between them. This CDR3 contains 15 residues. Germline CDR1 is GTSNPN and CDR2 is SVGIG (reference sequence). CDR3: CAWTRGGTSYNEQFF. CDR3 in DNA: TGTGCCTGGACACGAGGAGGGACCTCCTACAATGAGCAGTTCTTC.

V gene TRBV30 combines with J gene TRBJ1-4, with 10 bases aligning to TRBD1. The germline gives CDR1 GTSNPN, CDR2 SVGIG (reference sequence). This CDR3 is 13 amino acids long. V dropped 1 base and J dropped 7; count of bases not matched to a gene: 0. The CDR3 protein is CAWSGTGGEKLFF. The CDR3 bases are TGTGCCTGGAGTGGGACAGGGGGTGAAAAACTGTTTTTT.

The V gene is TRBV5-1, the J gene TRBJ2-5, with D possibly TRBD1 on 6 matching bases. CDR1 is SGHRS, CDR2 YFSETQ, per germline. V dropped 3 bases and J dropped 1 base, with 10 bases sitting between them. This CDR3 has 14 amino acids. CDR3: CASSYGQPQETQYF. The CDR3 nucleotides are TGCGCCAGCAGCTACGGACAGCCCCAAGAGACCCAGTACTTC.

The V gene is TRBV7-3, the J gene TRBJ2-2, with 7 nucleotides matching TRBD2. Germline-derived CDR1 and CDR2 are SGHTA and FQGTGA. J lost 5 bases, V lost 5 bases, and 14 bases had no gene match. The CDR3 covers 17 residues. The CDR3 is CASSPQPGGTRTGELFF. CDR3 sequence (DNA): TGTGCCAGCAGCCCCCAACCCGGGGGGACTCGGACCGGGGAGCTGTTTTTT.

Concerning this clone: The sample contains more than one DNA sequence encoding this CDR3. This chain links TRBV5-6 with TRBJ1-5; D might be TRBD1 (6 bases). V was clipped by 0 bases and J by 6 bases, with 7 bases between them. In germline, CDR1 is SGHDT, CDR2 YYEEEE. The CDR3 sequence is 13 residues long. The CDR3 reads CASSLGGGQPQHF. In DNA form, the CDR3 reads TGTGCCAGCAGCTTGGGAGGGGGTCAGCCCCAGCATTTT.

This clone was counted once. This sequence joins TRBV12-5 and TRBJ2-7, with D maybe TRBD1 (5 bases). V gave up 5 bases and J gave up 4 bases, with 15 bases separating them. Germline values: CDR1 LGHNT, CDR2 FRNRAP. The length of the CDR3 is 14 residues. Here the CDR3 reads CASGEDIGPYEQYF. CDR3 in DNA: TGTGCTAGTGGTGAGGACATCGGACCTTACGAGCAGTACTTC. Full variable domain (remainder filled in from reference TRBV12-5 and TRBJ2-7): DARVTQTPRHKVTEMGQEVTMRCQPILGHNTVFWYRQTMMQGLELLAYFRNRAPLDDSGMPKDRFSAEMPDATLATLKIQPSEPRDSAVYFCASGEDIGPYEQYFGPGTRLTVT.

This clone has only a few counts. The V and J genes are TRBV19 and TRBJ1-2; possible D gene TRBD1, 5 bases. The CDR3 sequence is 15 residues long. Trimming took 4 bases from V and 8 from J, leaving 20 bases between them. The germline V gene encodes CDR1 LNHDA and CDR2 SQIVND (reference sequence). The CDR3 sequence is CASSTGVRGTPGYTF. For the CDR3, the DNA is TGTGCCAGTAGTACTGGGGTTCGGGGGACGCCGGGCTACACCTTC.

This chain joins TRBV19 and TRBJ1-6, with a weak D call TRBD1 (6 bases). The CDR3 runs 14 residues. Between the trimmed V and J ends, which lost 6 bases and 7 bases, there was a span of 13 bases. CDR1 is LNHDA, CDR2 SQIVND, per germline (reference sequence). CDR3 sequence: CASSPRGKNSPLHF. CDR3 sequence (DNA): TGTGCCAGTAGCCCCAGGGGAAAAAATTCACCCCTCCACTTT.

The V and J genes are TRBV4-1 and TRBJ1-5; a weak D match, TRBD1 (5 bases). Per germline, CDR1 MGHRA and CDR2 YSYEKL. With 3 bases removed from V and 0 bases from J, the gap between germline ends came to 12 bases. This CDR3 has 16 residues. The chain's CDR3 is CASSQGGMNSNQPQHF. In nucleotides, the CDR3 is TGCGCCAGCAGCCAGGGGGGGATGAATAGCAATCAGCCCCAGCATTTT.

As DNA, the CDR3 is TGTGCCAGCAGCTTAAGGCCCAGGACAGTTTACAATGAGCAGTTCTTC. Translated, it gives CASSLRPRTVYNEQFF. The chain couples TRBV7-2 to TRBJ2-1, with D tentatively TRBD1 (6 bases). The CDR3 is made up of 16 amino acids. Germline V gene lookup returns CDR1 SGHTA and CDR2 FQGNSA. The ends were cut back, 2 bases at V and 4 bases at J, with 15 bases in the middle. Based on the CDR3 plus reference TRBV7-2 and TRBJ2-1, the full variable domain is GAGVSQSPSNKVTEKGKDVELRCDPISGHTALYWYRQSLGQGLEFLIYFQGNSAPDKSGLPSDRFSAERTGGSVSTLTIQRTQQEDSAVYLCASSLRPRTVYNEQFFGPGTRLTVL.

J is TRBJ2-1 and V is TRBV19; 8 bases are shared with TRBD1. Germline lookup yields CDR1 LNHDA and CDR2 SQIVND (reference sequence). The CDR3 consists of 14 residues. After removal of 6 bases from V and 9 bases from J, the junction contained 10 bases not matched to a gene. DNA for the CDR3: TGTGCCAGTAGGGGACAGGTGTACGACGGTGAGCAGTTCTTC. It specifies CASRGQVYDGEQFF.